Below, 25 T cell receptor beta chains from the same sample are listed, as sequenced in a study of cytotoxic CD8 clonotypes in ibrutinib-treated CLL. TCRdb's copy holds only in-frame clones and misses some; the assay was immunoSEQ multiplex PCR. In the table there are 300,000 to 400,000 clones, approximately 67% of which are singletons. Specimen: PBMCs, collected after 36 months of ibrutinib treatment. The receptors shown here come from a human donor with chronic lymphocytic leukemia.

The chain uses TRBV2 and TRBJ2-5, with D unclear. The CDR3 covers 11 residues. Germline CDR1 and CDR2: SNHLY and FYNNEI. Trimming removed 4 bases from V and 5 bases from J, with 5 bases in between. The CDR3 DNA sequence: TGTGCCAGCAGTGCCGAGGAGACCCAGTACTTC. Protein: CASSAEETQYF.

The V call is TRBV18, the J call TRBJ1-5, with D possibly being TRBD1 (5 bases). V lost 4 bases, J lost 7 bases, and 11 bases lay in between. Germline V gene lookup returns CDR1 KGHSH and CDR2 LQKENI. The CDR3 extends over 13 amino acids. In DNA form, the CDR3 reads TGTGCCAGCTCACGGGGCCCTATCCAGCCCCAGCATTTT. Translation gives CASSRGPIQPQHF. The full variable domain, rest sourced from reference TRBV18 and TRBJ1-5, is NAGVMQNPRHLVRRRGQEARLRCSPMKGHSHVYWYRQLPEEGLKFMVYLQKENIIDESGMPKERFSAEFPKEGPSILRIQQVVRGDSAAYFCASSRGPIQPQHFGDGTRLSIL.

The chain uses TRBV4-1 and TRBJ2-1; 9 bases line up with TRBD2. J lost 8 bases, V lost 1 base, and 12 bases had no gene match. This CDR3 region has 17 residues. Looked up from germline, CDR1 is MGHRA and CDR2 is YSYEKL. The CDR3 here is CASSQGPRREGSHEQFF. CDR3 nucleotides: TGCGCCAGCAGCCAAGGTCCTAGGCGGGAGGGATCCCATGAGCAGTTCTTC.

The genes are TRBV7-2 and TRBJ2-1; D ambiguous. Trimming pared 1 base from V and 1 base from J, leaving 5 bases between. The CDR3 has 14 amino acids. Germline V gene sequence: CDR1 SGHTA, CDR2 FQGNSA. The CDR3 nucleotides are TGTGCCAGCAGCTTAGGGGGTTCCTACAATGAGCAGTTCTTC. As protein: CASSLGGSYNEQFF.

V and J are TRBV27 and TRBJ1-1; D gene unclear. V was shortened by 6 bases and J by 1 base, with 9 bases between the two germline ends. CDR1 is MNHEY, CDR2 SMNVEV, per germline (reference sequence). The CDR3 is 13 amino acids. CDR3 nucleotide sequence: TGTGCCAGCAGAAAGACCGGGAACACTGAAGCTTTCTTT. This translates into CASRKTGNTEAFF.

This clone was seen at least ten times. This chain uses TRBV29-1 with TRBJ2-1, with a weak D call TRBD1 (6 bases). Trimming stripped 6 bases from V and 0 bases from J, with 15 bases between. Germline-derived CDR1 and CDR2 are SQVTM and ANQGSEA. This CDR3 spans 15 amino acids. CDR3 in amino acids: CSVRGLQGSYNEQFF. CDR3 nucleotide sequence: TGCAGCGTCAGGGGCCTTCAGGGCTCCTACAATGAGCAGTTCTTC.

V and J are TRBV7-3 and TRBJ2-2; TRBD1 matches at 9 bases. CDR1 is SGHTA, CDR2 FQGTGA, per germline. With V trimmed by 1 base and J by 6 bases, 6 bases remained unmatched. The CDR3 sequence is 16 residues long. CDR3 sequence (DNA): TGTGCCAGCAGCTTAAAGGGCGGGACAGGGCCCGGGGAGCTGTTTTTT. Protein: CASSLKGGTGPGELFF.

The V call is TRBV15, the J call TRBJ2-3; the match to TRBD2 covers 7 bases. Germline loops: CDR1 LNHNV, CDR2 YYDKDF (reference sequence). CDR3 size: 15 residues. Losses at the gene ends were 3 bases for V and 2 bases for J; bases not matched to a gene: 5. CDR3 amino acids: CATSRGEGYTDTQYF. CDR3 sequence (DNA): TGTGCCACCAGCAGGGGGGAGGGTTACACAGATACGCAGTATTTT.

This clone was observed a few times. The J gene is TRBJ2-1, the V gene TRBV7-9, with TRBD2 matching 13 bases. The J segment lost 7 bases and the V segment lost 4 bases, leaving 4 bases of the junction unmatched. Germline V gene sequence: CDR1 SEHNR, CDR2 FQNEAQ (reference sequence). The CDR3 sequence is 15 residues long. For the CDR3, the DNA is TGTGCCAGCAGCTGGACTAGCGGGAGTAGGAATGAGCAGTTCTTC. Translating gives CASSWTSGSRNEQFF. Variable domain in full (rest from reference TRBV7-9 and TRBJ2-1): DTGVSQNPRHKITKRGQNVTFRCDPISEHNRLYWYRQTLGQGPEFLTYFQNEAQLEKSRLLSDRFSAERPKGSFSTLEIQRTEQGDSAMYLCASSWTSGSRNEQFFGPGTRLTVL.

The gene calls are TRBV6-6 and TRBJ1-5, with a tentative D call TRBD1 (6 bases). CDR1 is MNHNY and CDR2 is SVGAGI in the germline V gene (reference sequence). V was pared by 6 bases and J by 5 bases, with 20 bases between. CDR3 length: 16 residues. DNA of the CDR3: TGTGCCAGCAGAGAAAAACTGGGGGCACGGGATCAGCCCCAGCATTTT. Its protein product is CASREKLGARDQPQHF.

The rearrangement uses TRBV28 and TRBJ1-5, with a tentative D call TRBD1 (5 bases). Per the germline V gene, CDR1 is MDHEN and CDR2 is SYDVKM. The V end was cut by 5 bases, the J end by 1 base, with 12 bases between. The length of the CDR3 is 15 residues. DNA for the CDR3: TGTGCCAGCAGTCGACCTCGACAGAGCAATCAGCCCCAGCATTTT. As protein: CASSRPRQSNQPQHF.

The chain couples TRBV27 to TRBJ1-5; D is possibly TRBD1 (6 bases). Germline CDR1 reads MNHEY; CDR2 reads SMNVEV (reference sequence). The ends were cut back, 2 bases at V and 1 base at J, with 12 bases in the middle. The CDR3 is 16 residues long. CDR3 sequence (DNA): TGTGCCAGCAGTTTAGTGGGGGGCCGAAGCAATCAGCCCCAGCATTTT. Translating gives CASSLVGGRSNQPQHF.

The rearrangement uses TRBV12-5 and TRBJ2-1; D is perhaps TRBD1 or TRBD2 (5 bases each). CDR3 length: 11 amino acids. The germline V gene encodes CDR1 LGHNT and CDR2 FRNRAP. With 5 bases removed from V and 13 bases from J, the gap between germline ends came to 12 bases. For the CDR3, the DNA is TGTGCTAGTGGTAAGGGACCGCCCCAGTTCTTC. Its translation is CASGKGPPQFF.

The gene calls are TRBV6-1 and TRBJ2-2, with no clear D. In germline, CDR1 is MNHNS, CDR2 SASEGT. The CDR3 loop spans 14 amino acids. V was pared by 7 bases and J by 6 bases, with 15 bases between. This CDR3 reads CASTTEVGPGELFF. DNA for the CDR3: TGTGCCAGCACCACCGAGGTGGGTCCCGGGGAGCTGTTTTTT.

The chain employs TRBV4-1 and TRBJ2-7, with 7 nucleotides matching TRBD2. The germline V gene encodes CDR1 MGHRA and CDR2 YSYEKL. The CDR3 spans 17 residues. The trim removed 0 bases at V and 2 bases at J, leaving 10 bases unmatched. The CDR3 DNA is TGCGCCAGCAGCCAAGATAGAGGGACTATCAGTGCCTACGAGCAGTACTTC. As protein: CASSQDRGTISAYEQYF.

CDR3 loop: CAISAGPGGEKLFF. CDR3 nucleotides: TGTGCCATCAGTGCCGGGCCCGGAGGGGAAAAACTGTTTTTT. The chain uses TRBV10-3 and TRBJ1-4, with D uncertain. Trimming pared 4 bases from V and 8 bases from J, leaving 14 bases between. Germline V CDR1 and CDR2: ENHRY, SYGVKD. CDR3 length equals 14 residues.

V usage is TRBV7-9 and J usage is TRBJ2-1; D uncertain. V dropped 2 bases and J dropped 8 bases, with 10 bases sitting between them. The germline V gene has CDR1 SEHNR and CDR2 FQNEAQ (reference sequence). The CDR3 contains 13 residues. CDR3 DNA: TGTGCCAGCAGCTTATTATATGGGGATGAGCAGTTCTTC. Its protein product is CASSLLYGDEQFF.

The V and J genes are TRBV5-1 and TRBJ2-2, with D hard to call. The V end was cut by 6 bases, the J end by 5 bases, with 14 bases between. Germline V lookup: CDR1 SGHRS, CDR2 YFSETQ. The CDR3 contains 14 residues. CDR3 protein: CASTESGNTGELFF. CDR3 coding DNA: TGCGCCAGCACGGAGTCGGGCAATACCGGGGAGCTGTTTTTT.

The gene calls are TRBV5-1 and TRBJ2-2, with D tentatively TRBD2 (5 bases). Germline-derived CDR1 and CDR2 are SGHRS and YFSETQ. The V end lost 3 bases, the J end lost 6 bases, and 9 bases lay between the germline ends. This CDR3 is 13 amino acids long. CDR3 residues: CASSSLVAGELFF. The CDR3 nucleotides are TGCGCCAGCAGCTCACTAGTCGCCGGGGAGCTGTTTTTT.

The chain links TRBV7-9 to TRBJ2-3; 9 bases agree with TRBD1. CDR1 is SEHNR and CDR2 is FQNEAQ in the germline V gene (reference sequence). CDR3 length: 17 amino acids. V dropped 3 bases and J dropped 0; count of bases not matched to a gene: 7. CDR3 protein: CASSFTTGTGSTDTQYF. CDR3 nucleotides: TGTGCCAGCAGCTTTACGACCGGGACAGGGAGCACAGATACGCAGTATTTT.

This chain uses TRBV9 with TRBJ2-2, with D possibly matching TRBD1 (6 bases). The CDR3 is 16 amino acids. Germline-derived CDR1 and CDR2 are SGDLS and YYNGEE. Trimming took 1 base from V and 2 from J, leaving 12 bases between them. Written as DNA, the CDR3 is TGTGCCAGCAGCGTACCCCGGGACATTAACACCGGGGAGCTGTTTTTT. Translating it yields CASSVPRDINTGELFF.

The chain joins TRBV7-2 to TRBJ1-2; D not resolved. CDR1 is SGHTA and CDR2 is FQGNSA in the germline V gene. The CDR3 contains 18 residues. Trimming shortened V by 5 bases and J by 1 base, and 23 bases separated the two germline ends. The CDR3 DNA is TGTGCCAGCAGCGGCCCAAAACCTCAGGCTGCCCTTAACTATGGCTACACCTTC. Amino acids: CASSGPKPQAALNYGYTF. The full variable domain, with the rest looked up from reference TRBV7-2 and TRBJ1-2, is GAGVSQSPSNKVTEKGKDVELRCDPISGHTALYWYRQSLGQGLEFLIYFQGNSAPDKSGLPSDRFSAERTGGSVSTLTIQRTQQEDSAVYLCASSGPKPQAALNYGYTFGSGTRLTVV.

This clone has only a few counts. The gene calls are TRBV7-2 and TRBJ1-5; 7 nucleotides align to TRBD1. CDR3 size: 15 residues. The J segment lost 6 bases and the V segment lost 0 bases, leaving 5 bases of the junction unmatched. Germline loops: CDR1 SGHTA, CDR2 FQGNSA. Here the CDR3 reads CASSLAAGGGQPQHF. In DNA, the CDR3 is TGTGCCAGCAGCTTAGCCGCAGGGGGAGGTCAGCCCCAGCATTTT. Full variable domain (remainder filled in from reference TRBV7-2 and TRBJ1-5): GAGVSQSPSNKVTEKGKDVELRCDPISGHTALYWYRQSLGQGLEFLIYFQGNSAPDKSGLPSDRFSAERTGGSVSTLTIQRTQQEDSAVYLCASSLAAGGGQPQHFGDGTRLSIL.

A few counts support this clone. The V call is TRBV5-1, the J call TRBJ2-5; TRBD2 aligns across 10 bases. Trimming removed 1 base from V and 1 base from J; junction bases left unmatched: 4. The CDR3 covers 16 residues. CDR1 SGHRS and CDR2 YFSETQ come from the germline V gene. The CDR3 DNA is TGCGCCAGCAGCTTGTTACTAGCGGGGTCCCAAGAGACCCAGTACTTC. It codes for CASSLLLAGSQETQYF.

This clone has a handful of counts. The gene calls are TRBV15 and TRBJ2-7; no clear D gene. There are 15 residues in the CDR3. Trimming shortened V by 1 base and J by 2 bases, and 12 bases separated the two germline ends. The germline V gene encodes CDR1 LNHNV and CDR2 YYDKDF (reference sequence). As DNA, the CDR3 is TGTGCCACCAGCAGAGGTGAGGCTCGAACCTACGAGCAGTACTTC. Its protein is CATSRGEARTYEQYF.